These T cell receptor beta chains were read from a single sample in a study of blood T cell repertoires in COVID-19. Here immunoSEQ multiplex PCR was the method, and the copy in TCRdb shows in-frame clones only, minus some. The sample carries roughly 59,000 clones, 76% recorded once. Sequences were obtained from peripheral blood. These receptors were collected from a woman aged 45-65 years with active or convalescent COVID-19. The CDR3 runs from the conserved cysteine through the conserved F or W. The order of the fields is clone size, V gene, CDR3 protein. Some rows have no size entry. The others give once, few or many, or a class for an expanded clone.

few,TRBV24-1,CATSSGQGRGYTF
NA,TRBV5-1,CASSFGTRGEETQYF
NA,TRBV19,CASRWTGGNQPQHF
NA,TRBV18,CASSPPDRGSYEQYF
few,TRBV5-1,CASSWAGGDTQYF
NA,TRBV29-1,CSVEDDGGKLFF
NA,TRBV5-1,CASSFGTSGTWELFF
NA,TRBV4-3,CASSQFLGGNTGELFF
NA,TRBV7-9,CASSLTSGYNEQFF
NA,TRBV11-2,CASSLDRGSSGSYEQYF
NA,TRBV2,CASSDRGGNTEAFF
NA,TRBV2,CASRQGWYGYTF
NA,TRBV7-2,CASSLGALGGGSSNEKLFF
NA,TRBV9,CASSVPRGQENTGELFF
NA,TRBV6-5,CASSREPYNEQFF
NA,TRBV30,CAWSFRGTDTQYF
few,TRBV6-6,CASSYQAGGNTGELFF
NA,TRBV7-2,CASSQVGGQLNTEAFF
NA,TRBV3-1/TRBV3-2,CASSWEQGSSGNTIYF
NA,TRBV5-4,CASSVQDRAYEQYF
NA,TRBV7-2,CASSLVQGLGIEQYF
NA,TRBV29-1,CSVGDSYEQYF
NA,TRBV28,CASSLTGTGNYEQYF
NA,TRBV7-2,CASSPDRFNEKLFF
NA,TRBV5-1,CASRPGTRDYEQYF
NA,TRBV5-4,CASSQHPTSGFFNEQFF
NA,TRBV18,CASSPTLGVAGDTDTQYF
NA,TRBV20-1,CSASKGQGTIYGYTF
NA,TRBV5-6,CASSYRTGPTNTEAFF
NA,TRBV11-2,CASSFSAGANEQFF
once,TRBV5-1,CASSSLGRAPADTQYF
NA,TRBV14,CASSQDPGAFEKLFF
NA,TRBV5-1,CASSFLGTSGGEQYF
NA,TRBV5-1,CASSLAGQTMLGYTF
few,TRBV5-5,CASSQDRGGNQPQHF
NA,TRBV9,CASSVDAGELYNEQFF
NA,TRBV5-4,CASSFNENEQFF
NA,TRBV12-5,CASGLRTSGYNEQFF
NA,TRBV4-3,CASSQDRGQAEAFF
NA,TRBV10-3,CAISLTQGPSYEQYF
NA,TRBV19,CASSIKGQGRVTDTEAFF
NA,TRBV6-5,CASSPGGYMNTEAFF
NA,TRBV10-3,CAISEGLALTLSNIQYF
NA,TRBV3-1/TRBV3-2,CASSQGQVGIQYF
NA,TRBV7-8,CASSFPLIERGLSYNEQFF
NA,TRBV5-1,CASSPSGQETQYF